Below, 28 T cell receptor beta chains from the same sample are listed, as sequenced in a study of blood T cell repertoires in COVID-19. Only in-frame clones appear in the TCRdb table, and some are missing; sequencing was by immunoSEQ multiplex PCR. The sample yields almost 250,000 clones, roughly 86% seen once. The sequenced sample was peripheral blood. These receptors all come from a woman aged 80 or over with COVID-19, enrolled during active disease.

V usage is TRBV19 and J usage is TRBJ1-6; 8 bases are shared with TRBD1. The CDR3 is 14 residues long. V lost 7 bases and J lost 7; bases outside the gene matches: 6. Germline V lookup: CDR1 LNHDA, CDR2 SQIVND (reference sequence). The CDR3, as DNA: TGTGCCAGTATACCGACAGGGGCGAATTCACCCCTCCACTTT. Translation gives CASIPTGANSPLHF.

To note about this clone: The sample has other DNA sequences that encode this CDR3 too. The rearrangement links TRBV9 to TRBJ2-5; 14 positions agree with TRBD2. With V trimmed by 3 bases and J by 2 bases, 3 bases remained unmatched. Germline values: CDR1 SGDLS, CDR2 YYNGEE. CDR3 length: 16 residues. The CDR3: CASSAGLAGGQETQYF. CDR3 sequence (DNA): TGTGCCAGCAGCGCCGGACTAGCGGGGGGTCAAGAGACCCAGTACTTC.

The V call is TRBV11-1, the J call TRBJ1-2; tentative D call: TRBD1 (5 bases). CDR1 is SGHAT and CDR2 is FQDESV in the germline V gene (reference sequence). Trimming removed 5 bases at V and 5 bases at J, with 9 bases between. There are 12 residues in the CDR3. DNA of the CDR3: TGTGCCAGCAGCGACCGACAGTATGGCTACACCTTC. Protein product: CASSDRQYGYTF.

CDR3 sequence reads: CASSEASRSSGNTIYF. In DNA, the CDR3 is TGTGCCAGCAGTGAAGCAAGCCGTAGCTCTGGAAACACCATATATTTT. The chain combines TRBV6-1 with TRBJ1-3, with no clear D. In germline, CDR1 is MNHNS, CDR2 SASEGT. This CDR3 is built from 16 residues. The V end lost 0 bases, the J end lost 0 bases, and 9 bases lay between the germline ends.

The CDR3 DNA is TGTGCCAGCAGCCTACGGGAGGGGCGGGAAAAACTGTTTTTT. Translation gives CASSLREGREKLFF. The genes are TRBV9 and TRBJ1-4, with D perhaps TRBD1 (5 bases). V dropped 4 bases and J dropped 8 bases, with 15 bases sitting between them. This CDR3 spans 14 amino acids. Per the germline V gene, CDR1 is SGDLS and CDR2 is YYNGEE.

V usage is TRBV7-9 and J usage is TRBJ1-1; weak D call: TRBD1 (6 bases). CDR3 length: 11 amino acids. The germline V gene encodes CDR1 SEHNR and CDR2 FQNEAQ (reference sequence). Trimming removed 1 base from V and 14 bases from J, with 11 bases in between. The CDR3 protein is CASSLDQGYFF. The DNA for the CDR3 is TGTGCCAGCAGCTTAGACCAGGGGTACTTCTTT.

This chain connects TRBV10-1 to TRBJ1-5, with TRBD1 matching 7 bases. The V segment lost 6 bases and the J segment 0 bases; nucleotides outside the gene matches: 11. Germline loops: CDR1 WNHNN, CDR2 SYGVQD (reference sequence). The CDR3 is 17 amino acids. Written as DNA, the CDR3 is TGCGCCAGCAGCTCCCGGGACAGCCGTTATAGCAATCAGCCCCAGCATTTT. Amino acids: CASSSRDSRYSNQPQHF.

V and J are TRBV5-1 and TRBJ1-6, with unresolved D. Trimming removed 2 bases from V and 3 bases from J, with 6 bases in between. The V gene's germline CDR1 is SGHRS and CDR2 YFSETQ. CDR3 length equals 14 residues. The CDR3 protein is CASSFNSYNSPLHF. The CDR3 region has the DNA TGCGCCAGCAGCTTTAACAGCTATAATTCACCCCTCCACTTT.

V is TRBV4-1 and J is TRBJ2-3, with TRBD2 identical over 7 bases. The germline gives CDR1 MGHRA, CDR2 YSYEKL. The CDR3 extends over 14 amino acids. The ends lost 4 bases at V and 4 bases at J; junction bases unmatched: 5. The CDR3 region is CASSRTSYADTQYF. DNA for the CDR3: TGCGCCAGCAGCCGGACTAGTTACGCAGATACGCAGTATTTT.

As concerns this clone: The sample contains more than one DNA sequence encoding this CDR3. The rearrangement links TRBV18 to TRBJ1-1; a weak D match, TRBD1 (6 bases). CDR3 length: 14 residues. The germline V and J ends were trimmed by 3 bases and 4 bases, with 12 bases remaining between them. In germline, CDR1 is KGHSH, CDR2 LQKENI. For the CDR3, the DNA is TGTGCCAGCTCACCCGGGGGGCAGGGCACTGAAGCTTTCTTT. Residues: CASSPGGQGTEAFF.

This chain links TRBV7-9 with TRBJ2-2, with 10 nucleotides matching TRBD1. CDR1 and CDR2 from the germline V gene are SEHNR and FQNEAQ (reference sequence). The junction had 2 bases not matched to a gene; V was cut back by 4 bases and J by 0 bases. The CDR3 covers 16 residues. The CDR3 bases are TGTGCCAGCAGCTCTGGACAGGGGGCGAACACCGGGGAGCTGTTTTTT. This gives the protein CASSSGQGANTGELFF. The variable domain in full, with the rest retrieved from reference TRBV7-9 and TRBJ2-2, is DTGVSQNPRHKITKRGQNVTFRCDPISEHNRLYWYRQTLGQGPEFLTYFQNEAQLEKSRLLSDRFSAERPKGSFSTLEIQRTEQGDSAMYLCASSSGQGANTGELFFGEGSRLTVL.

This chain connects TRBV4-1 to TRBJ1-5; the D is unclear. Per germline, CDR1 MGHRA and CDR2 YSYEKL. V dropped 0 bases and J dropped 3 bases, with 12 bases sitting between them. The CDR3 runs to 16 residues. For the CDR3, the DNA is TGCGCCAGCAGCCAAGATGGCGGACTAAACAATCAGCCCCAGCATTTT. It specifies CASSQDGGLNNQPQHF.

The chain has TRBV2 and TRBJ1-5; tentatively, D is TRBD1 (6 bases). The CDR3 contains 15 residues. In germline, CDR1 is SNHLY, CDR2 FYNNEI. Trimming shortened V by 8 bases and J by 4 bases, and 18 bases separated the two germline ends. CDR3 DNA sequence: TGTGCCAGCTCAGAGGAGACAGGACCAAATCAGCCCCAGCATTTT. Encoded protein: CASSEETGPNQPQHF.

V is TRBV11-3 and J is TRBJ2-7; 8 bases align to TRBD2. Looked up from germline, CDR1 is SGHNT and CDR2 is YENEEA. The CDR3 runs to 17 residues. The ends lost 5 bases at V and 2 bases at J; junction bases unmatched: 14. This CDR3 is CASSRYRGGQLTYEQYV. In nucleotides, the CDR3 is TGTGCCAGCAGCCGTTACCGGGGGGGGCAGCTAACCTACGAGCAGTACGTC.

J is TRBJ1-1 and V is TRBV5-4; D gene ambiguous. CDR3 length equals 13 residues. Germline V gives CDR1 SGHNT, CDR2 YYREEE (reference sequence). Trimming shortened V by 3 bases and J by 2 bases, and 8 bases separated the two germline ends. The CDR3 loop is CASSYDKNTEAFF. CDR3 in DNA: TGTGCCAGCAGCTACGACAAAAACACTGAAGCTTTCTTT.

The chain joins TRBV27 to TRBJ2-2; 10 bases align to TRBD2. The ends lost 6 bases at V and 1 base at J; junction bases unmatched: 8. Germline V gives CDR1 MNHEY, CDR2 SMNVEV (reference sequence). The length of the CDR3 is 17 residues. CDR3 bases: TGTGCCAGCAGGGCATTAGCGGGGGGCGGGAACACCGGGGAGCTGTTTTTT. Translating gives CASRALAGGGNTGELFF.

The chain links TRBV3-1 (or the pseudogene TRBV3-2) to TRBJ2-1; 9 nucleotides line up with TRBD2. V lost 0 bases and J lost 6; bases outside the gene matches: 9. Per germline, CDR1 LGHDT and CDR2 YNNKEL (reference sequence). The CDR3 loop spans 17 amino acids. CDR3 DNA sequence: TGTGCCAGCAGCCAAGATCGACGCGGGGGGGCCTCCAATGAGCAGTTCTTC. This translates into CASSQDRRGGASNEQFF.

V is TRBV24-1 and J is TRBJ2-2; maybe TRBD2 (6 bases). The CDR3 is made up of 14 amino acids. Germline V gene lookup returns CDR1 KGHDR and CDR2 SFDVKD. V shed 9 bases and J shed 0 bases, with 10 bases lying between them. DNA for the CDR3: TGTGCCACCGGGGGGTATCCGAACACCGGGGAGCTGTTTTTT. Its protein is CATGGYPNTGELFF.

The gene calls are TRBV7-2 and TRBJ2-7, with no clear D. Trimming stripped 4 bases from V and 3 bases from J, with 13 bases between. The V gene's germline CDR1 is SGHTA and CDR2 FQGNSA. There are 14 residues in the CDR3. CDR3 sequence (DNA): TGTGCCAGCAGCTCCGGTCCCGGGTACTACGAGCAGTACTTC. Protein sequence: CASSSGPGYYEQYF.

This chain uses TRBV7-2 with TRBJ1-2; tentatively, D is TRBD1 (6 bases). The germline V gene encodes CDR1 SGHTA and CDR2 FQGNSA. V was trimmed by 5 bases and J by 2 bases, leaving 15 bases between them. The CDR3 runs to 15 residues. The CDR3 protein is CASSPRTAVNYGYTF. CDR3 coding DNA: TGTGCCAGCAGCCCAAGGACAGCCGTCAACTATGGCTACACCTTC.

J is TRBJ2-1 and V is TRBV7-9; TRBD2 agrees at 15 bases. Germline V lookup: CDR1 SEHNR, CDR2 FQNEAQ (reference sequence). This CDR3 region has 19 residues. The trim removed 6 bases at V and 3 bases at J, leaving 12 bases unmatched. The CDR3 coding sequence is TGTGCCAGCAGACCGGCCGGGACTAGCGGGGGGACACGCTACAATGAGCAGTTCTTC. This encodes CASRPAGTSGGTRYNEQFF.

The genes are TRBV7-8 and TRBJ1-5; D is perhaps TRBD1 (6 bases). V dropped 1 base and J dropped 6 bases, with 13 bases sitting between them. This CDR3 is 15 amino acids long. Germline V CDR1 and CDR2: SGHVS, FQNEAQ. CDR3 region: CASSLVEGGGQPQHF. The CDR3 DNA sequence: TGTGCCAGCAGCTTAGTCGAGGGGGGGGGTCAGCCCCAGCATTTT. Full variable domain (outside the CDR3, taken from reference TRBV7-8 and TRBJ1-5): GAGVSQSPRYKVAKRGQDVALRCDPISGHVSLFWYQQALGQGPEFLTYFQNEAQLDKSGLPSDRFFAERPEGSVSTLKIQRTQQEDSAVYLCASSLVEGGGQPQHFGDGTRLSIL.

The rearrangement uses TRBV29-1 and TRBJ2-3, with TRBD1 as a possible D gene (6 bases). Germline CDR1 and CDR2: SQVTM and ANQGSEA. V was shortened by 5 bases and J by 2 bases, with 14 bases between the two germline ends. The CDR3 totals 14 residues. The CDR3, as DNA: TGCAGCGTTCGTAAACAGGGACCCACAGATACGCAGTATTTT. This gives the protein CSVRKQGPTDTQYF.

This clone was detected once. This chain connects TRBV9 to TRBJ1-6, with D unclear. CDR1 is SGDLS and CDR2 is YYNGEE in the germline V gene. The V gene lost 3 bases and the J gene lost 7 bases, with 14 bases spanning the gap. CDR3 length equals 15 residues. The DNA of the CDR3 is TGTGCCAGCAGCGCCCTAGGGAGGGTCAATTCACCCCTCCACTTT. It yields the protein CASSALGRVNSPLHF.

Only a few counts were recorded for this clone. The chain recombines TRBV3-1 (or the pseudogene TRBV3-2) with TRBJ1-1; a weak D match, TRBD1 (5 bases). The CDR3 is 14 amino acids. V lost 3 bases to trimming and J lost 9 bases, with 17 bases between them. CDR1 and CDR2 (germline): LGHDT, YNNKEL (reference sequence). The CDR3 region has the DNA TGTGCCAGCAGCCAGGGGGGGGAAAGCGGGAAAGCTTTCTTT. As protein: CASSQGGESGKAFF.

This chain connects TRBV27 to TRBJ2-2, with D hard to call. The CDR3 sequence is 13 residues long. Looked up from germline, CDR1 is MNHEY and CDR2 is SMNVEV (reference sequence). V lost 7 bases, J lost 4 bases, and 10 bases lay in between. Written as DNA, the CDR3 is TGTGCCAGCAACCCCCTAGGCACCGGGGAGCTGTTTTTT. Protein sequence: CASNPLGTGELFF.

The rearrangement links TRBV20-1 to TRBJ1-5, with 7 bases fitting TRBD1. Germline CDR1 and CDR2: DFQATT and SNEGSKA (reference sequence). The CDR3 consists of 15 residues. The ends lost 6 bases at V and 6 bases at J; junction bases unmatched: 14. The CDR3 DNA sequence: TGCAGTGCAAGTTTGACAGGGTCCCTTAGTCAGCCCCAGCATTTT. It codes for CSASLTGSLSQPQHF.

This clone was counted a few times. DNA of the CDR3: TGTGCCAGCAGTGACGGTCCGGCTAGCGGGCTTGAAGAGACCCAGTACTTC. Translation: CASSDGPASGLEETQYF. This rearrangement joins TRBV6-4 to TRBJ2-5; TRBD2 matches 8 bases. J was trimmed by 3 bases and V by 2 bases; bases with no gene match: 11. This CDR3 region has 17 residues. The germline CDR1 and CDR2 sequences are MRHNA and SNTAGT.